The 17 T cell receptor beta chains given below trace back to one sample, sequenced in a study of control samples from healthy donors and cancer patients (dated by TCRdb to 2019 to 2021). Receptors were amplified or captured by the immunoSEQ multiplex PCR assay. In TCRdb, the immuneACCESS table is reduced to in-frame sequences with V and J assigned. These tables do not hold every clone; where another copy was compared, an unresolved V gene accounts for under half, and the others remain unexplained. Across this sample there are some 100,000 clones, with around nine tenths seen only once. Of the sample, approximately 4% falls within the top ten clones. Material for sequencing was blood. These receptor sequences come from a human donor in good health. The donor label of this sample is uncertain.

The rearrangement joins TRBV2 to TRBJ2-3, with a tentative D call TRBD2 (6 bases). V lost 8 bases and J lost 1, with 10 bases in between. This CDR3 contains 13 residues. CDR1 and CDR2 from the germline V gene are SNHLY and FYNNEI. CDR3 residues: CASGTGRTDTQYF. CDR3 DNA sequence: TGTGCCAGCGGGACTGGTCGCACAGATACGCAGTATTTT. Based on the CDR3 plus reference TRBV2 and TRBJ2-3, the full variable domain is EPEVTQTPSHQVTQMGQEVILRCVPISNHLYFYWYRQILGQKVEFLVSFYNNEISEKSEIFDDQFSVERPDGSNFTLKIRSTKLEDSAMYFCASGTGRTDTQYFGPGTRLTVL.

The chain links TRBV9 to TRBJ2-2; possibly TRBD1 for D (5 bases). CDR1 is SGDLS and CDR2 is YYNGEE in the germline V gene. Trimming took 0 bases from V and 1 from J, leaving 7 bases between them. The CDR3 has 15 residues. Written as DNA, the CDR3 is TGTGCCAGCAGCGTAGCAGGGAAGAACACCGGGGAGCTGTTTTTT. Translating gives CASSVAGKNTGELFF.

This clone has a single count. The V call is TRBV19, the J call TRBJ1-4; 8 bases are shared with TRBD1. The CDR3 covers 17 residues. J gave up 3 bases and V 6 bases, and 12 bases lay outside the gene matches. Germline V CDR1 and CDR2: LNHDA, SQIVND (reference sequence). The DNA of the CDR3 is TGTGCCAGTAGAAGGACAGGGAGTGTTGGTGCTAATGAAAAACTGTTTTTT. This encodes CASRRTGSVGANEKLFF. Full variable domain (outside the CDR3, taken from reference TRBV19 and TRBJ1-4): DGGITQSPKYLFRKEGQNVTLSCEQNLNHDAMYWYRQDPGQGLRLIYYSQIVNDFQKGDIAEGYSVSREKKESFPLTVTSAQKNPTAFYLCASRRTGSVGANEKLFFGSGTQLSVL.

This chain links TRBV3-1 (or the pseudogene TRBV3-2) with TRBJ1-4, with D tentatively TRBD1 (5 bases). Germline lookup yields CDR1 LGHDT and CDR2 YNNKEL (reference sequence). The V and J ends lost 4 bases and 5 bases respectively, with 14 bases between them. The CDR3 totals 15 residues. The CDR3: CASSRKGFDNEKLFF. CDR3 sequence (DNA): TGTGCCAGCAGCCGAAAGGGGTTTGACAATGAAAAACTGTTTTTT.

The chain couples TRBV10-3 to TRBJ1-5; no reliable D call. This CDR3 region has 13 residues. V was cut by 3 bases and J by 4 bases, with 7 bases left in between. CDR1 and CDR2 (germline): ENHRY, SYGVKD. The CDR3 DNA reads TGTGCCATCAGTGATGGCATAAATCAGCCCCAGCATTTT. Its protein product is CAISDGINQPQHF.

With regard to this clone: A junction boundary mismatches the germline segment, possibly from a read error. The chain recombines TRBV6-5 with TRBJ1-1, with D possibly matching TRBD1 (5 bases). The CDR3 loop spans 12 amino acids. In germline, CDR1 is MNHEY, CDR2 SVGAGI. CDR3 in amino acids: CASRSGQGPAFF. CDR3 nucleotide sequence: TGCGCCAGCAGAAGTGGCCAGGGTCCAGCTTTCTTT.

The genes are TRBV4-2 and TRBJ1-6; D may be TRBD1 (6 bases). Deletions cut 0 bases from V and 7 bases from J, with 10 bases between. Per germline, CDR1 LGHNA and CDR2 YNFKEQ. This CDR3 spans 15 amino acids. DNA for the CDR3: TGTGCCAGCAGCCAAGATTACAGGGAGAATTCACCCCTCCACTTT. It translates to CASSQDYRENSPLHF.

This rearrangement joins TRBV19 to TRBJ2-2; D gene ambiguous. This CDR3 is 16 amino acids long. In germline, CDR1 is LNHDA, CDR2 SQIVND (reference sequence). Trimming left V 3 bases short and J 6 bases short, with 17 bases between. The CDR3 reads CASSIGRVLSSGELFF. CDR3 bases: TGTGCCAGTAGTATCGGAAGGGTTTTGTCGTCCGGGGAGCTGTTTTTT.

The chain recombines TRBV6-5 with TRBJ1-1; D is unclear. The ends were cut back, 2 bases at V and 6 bases at J, with 10 bases in the middle. Germline values: CDR1 MNHEY, CDR2 SVGAGI. The CDR3 is 13 amino acids. The CDR3 protein is CASSYGRTAEAFF. The CDR3 DNA is TGTGCCAGCAGTTACGGTCGGACGGCTGAAGCTTTCTTT.

The chain links TRBV9 to TRBJ1-2; tentatively, D is TRBD1 (5 bases). This CDR3 contains 14 residues. V lost 2 bases and J 5 bases, leaving 13 bases between the germline ends. Germline assignment: CDR1 SGDLS and CDR2 YYNGEE. The CDR3 sequence: CASSVEQAPYGYTF. The CDR3, as DNA: TGTGCCAGCAGCGTTGAACAGGCGCCTTATGGCTACACCTTC.

The chain couples TRBV12-3 or TRBV12-4 to TRBJ1-1; D is ambiguous. Between the trimmed V and J ends, which lost 5 bases and 6 bases, there was a span of 13 bases. CDR3 size: 13 residues. CDR3 sequence (DNA): TGTGCCAGCAGTCACGACGTTTCCCCTGAAGCTTTCTTT. Translated: CASSHDVSPEAFF.

The chain links TRBV12-3 or TRBV12-4 to TRBJ2-2, with D uncertain. V dropped 7 bases and J dropped 6 bases, with 12 bases sitting between them. The CDR3 runs to 13 residues. This CDR3 reads CASTPALAGELFF. The CDR3 nucleotides read TGTGCCAGCACCCCTGCCCTCGCCGGGGAGCTGTTTTTT.

The chain uses TRBV11-3 and TRBJ2-2; TRBD1 is a possible D gene (5 bases). The V and J ends lost 5 bases and 7 bases respectively, with 11 bases between them. Germline CDR1 reads SGHNT; CDR2 reads YENEEA. This CDR3 comprises 13 residues. CDR3: CASSQKGFGELFF. As DNA, the CDR3 is TGTGCCAGCAGCCAAAAGGGGTTCGGGGAGCTGTTTTTT.

The chain carries TRBV9 and TRBJ2-3; 7 bases match TRBD1. CDR1 and CDR2 (germline): SGDLS, YYNGEE. This CDR3 comprises 21 residues. The V segment lost 0 bases and the J segment 1 base; nucleotides outside the gene matches: 20. CDR3 amino acids: CASSVEVGQAHALGRTDTQYF. The CDR3, as DNA: TGTGCCAGCAGCGTAGAAGTAGGACAGGCCCATGCATTAGGGCGCACAGATACGCAGTATTTT.

The V call is TRBV11-2, the J call TRBJ2-2; a weak D match, TRBD1 (5 bases). Germline V lookup: CDR1 SGHAT, CDR2 FQNNGV. V lost 2 bases to trimming and J lost 5 bases, with 12 bases between them. The CDR3 contains 15 residues. DNA of the CDR3: TGTGCCAGCAGCTTAAGGGGTCTTGAGACCGGGGAGCTGTTTTTT. It is translated as CASSLRGLETGELFF.

This clone was seen once. This chain uses TRBV6-5 with TRBJ2-5; no clear D gene. Trimming cost V 4 bases and J 0 bases, with 9 bases left between them. Per germline, CDR1 MNHEY and CDR2 SVGAGI. This CDR3 comprises 14 residues. The CDR3 DNA sequence: TGTGCCAGCAGTTGGTCACGTAACCAAGAGACCCAGTACTTC. This codes for CASSWSRNQETQYF.

This chain uses TRBV19 with TRBJ1-6; 9 bases match TRBD1. CDR3 length: 13 amino acids. V trimming: 9 bases; J trimming: 7 bases; junction bases outside the gene matches: 4. In germline, CDR1 is LNHDA, CDR2 SQIVND (reference sequence). The CDR3 DNA reads as TGTGCCAGCGCGGACAGGGGAAATTCACCCCTCCACTTT. This translates into CASADRGNSPLHF.